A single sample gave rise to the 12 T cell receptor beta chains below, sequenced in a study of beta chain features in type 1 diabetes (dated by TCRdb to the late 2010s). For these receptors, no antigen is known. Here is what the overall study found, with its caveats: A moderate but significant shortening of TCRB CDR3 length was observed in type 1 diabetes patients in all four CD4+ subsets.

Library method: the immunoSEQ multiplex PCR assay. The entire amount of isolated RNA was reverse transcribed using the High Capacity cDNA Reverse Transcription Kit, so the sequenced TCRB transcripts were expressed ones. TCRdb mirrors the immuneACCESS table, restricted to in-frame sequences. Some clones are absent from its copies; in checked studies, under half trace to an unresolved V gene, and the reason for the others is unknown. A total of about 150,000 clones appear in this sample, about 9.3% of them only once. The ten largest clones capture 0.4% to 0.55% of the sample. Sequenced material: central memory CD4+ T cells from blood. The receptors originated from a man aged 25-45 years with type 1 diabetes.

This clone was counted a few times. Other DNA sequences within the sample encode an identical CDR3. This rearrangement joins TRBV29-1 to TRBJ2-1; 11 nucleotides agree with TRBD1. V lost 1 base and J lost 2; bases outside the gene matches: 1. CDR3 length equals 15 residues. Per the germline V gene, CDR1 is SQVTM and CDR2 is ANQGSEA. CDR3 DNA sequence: TGCAGCGTTGAAGGGGGACAGGGGGCCTACAATGAGCAGTTCTTC. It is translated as CSVEGGQGAYNEQFF.

The CDR3 reads CASTPNSGSGDTQYF. In DNA, the CDR3 is TGTGCCAGCACCCCCAATAGCGGGTCGGGAGATACGCAGTATTTT. V is TRBV11-2 and J is TRBJ2-3, with 7 nucleotides matching TRBD2. Germline CDR1 reads SGHAT; CDR2 reads FQNNGV. J gave up 5 bases and V 7 bases, and 12 bases lay outside the gene matches. This CDR3 contains 15 residues.

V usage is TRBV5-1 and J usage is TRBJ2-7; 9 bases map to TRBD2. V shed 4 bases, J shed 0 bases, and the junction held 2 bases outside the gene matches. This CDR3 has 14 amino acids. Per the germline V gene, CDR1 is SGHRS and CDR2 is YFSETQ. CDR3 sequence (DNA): TGCGCCAGCAGCCTAGCGGGGCTCTCCTACGAGCAGTACTTC. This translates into CASSLAGLSYEQYF.

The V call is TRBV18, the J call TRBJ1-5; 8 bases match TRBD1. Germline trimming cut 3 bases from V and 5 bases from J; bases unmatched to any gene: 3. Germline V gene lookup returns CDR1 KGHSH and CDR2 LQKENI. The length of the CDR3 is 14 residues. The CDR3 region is CASSPNRGDQPQHF. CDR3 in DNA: TGTGCCAGCTCACCGAACAGGGGGGATCAGCCCCAGCATTTT.

CDR3 residues: CASSSQAGAGWGNEQFF. The DNA of the CDR3 is TGTGCCAGCAGCTCCCAAGCGGGAGCCGGCTGGGGCAATGAGCAGTTCTTC. The chain carries TRBV7-3 and TRBJ2-1; 8 nucleotides match TRBD2. CDR1 SGHTA and CDR2 FQGTGA come from the germline V gene. The CDR3 extends over 17 amino acids. Losses at the gene ends were 4 bases for V and 6 bases for J; bases not matched to a gene: 14.

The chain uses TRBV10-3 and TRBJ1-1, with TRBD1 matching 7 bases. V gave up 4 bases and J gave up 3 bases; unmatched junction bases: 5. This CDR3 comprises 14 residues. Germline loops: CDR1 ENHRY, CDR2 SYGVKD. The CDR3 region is CAISGSTGDTEAFF. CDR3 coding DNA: TGTGCCATCAGTGGTTCAACAGGGGACACTGAAGCTTTCTTT.

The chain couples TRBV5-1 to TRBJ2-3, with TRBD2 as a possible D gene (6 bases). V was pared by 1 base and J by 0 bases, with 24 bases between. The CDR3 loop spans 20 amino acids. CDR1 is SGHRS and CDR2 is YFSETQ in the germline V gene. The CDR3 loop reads CASSLRVSGTPRLSTDTQYF. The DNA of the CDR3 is TGCGCCAGCAGCTTGAGAGTTTCGGGGACTCCTCGTCTCAGCACAGATACGCAGTATTTT.

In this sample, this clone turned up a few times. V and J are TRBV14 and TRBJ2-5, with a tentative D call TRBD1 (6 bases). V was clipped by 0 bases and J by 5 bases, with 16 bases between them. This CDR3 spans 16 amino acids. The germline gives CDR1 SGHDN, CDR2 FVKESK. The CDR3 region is CASSQEANRVGETQYF. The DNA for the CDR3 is TGTGCCAGCAGCCAAGAAGCTAACAGGGTTGGTGAGACCCAGTACTTC. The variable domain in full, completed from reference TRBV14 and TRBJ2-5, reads EAGVTQFPSHSVIEKGQTVTLRCDPISGHDNLYWYRRVMGKEIKFLLHFVKESKQDESGMPNNRFLAERTGGTYSTLKVQPAELEDSGVYFCASSQEANRVGETQYFGPGTRLLVL.

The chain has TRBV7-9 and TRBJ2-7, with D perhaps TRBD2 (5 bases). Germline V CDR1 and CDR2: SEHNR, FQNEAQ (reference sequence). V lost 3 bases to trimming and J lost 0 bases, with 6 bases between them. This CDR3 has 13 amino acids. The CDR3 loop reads CASSLSGSYEQYF. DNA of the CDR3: TGTGCCAGCAGCTTGAGCGGCTCCTACGAGCAGTACTTC.

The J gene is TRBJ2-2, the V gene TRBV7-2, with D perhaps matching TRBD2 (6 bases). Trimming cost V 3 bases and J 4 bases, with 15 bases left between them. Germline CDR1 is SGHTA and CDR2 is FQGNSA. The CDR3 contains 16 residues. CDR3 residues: CASSLRPGVVTGELFF. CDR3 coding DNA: TGTGCCAGCAGCTTGCGGCCGGGAGTAGTCACCGGGGAGCTGTTTTTT.

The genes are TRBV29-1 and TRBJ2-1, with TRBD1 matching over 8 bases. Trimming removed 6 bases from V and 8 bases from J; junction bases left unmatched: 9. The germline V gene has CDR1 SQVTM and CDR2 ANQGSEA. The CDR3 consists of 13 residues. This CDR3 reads CSVEDRVRYEQFF. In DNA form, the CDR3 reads TGCAGCGTCGAGGACAGGGTAAGGTATGAGCAGTTCTTC.

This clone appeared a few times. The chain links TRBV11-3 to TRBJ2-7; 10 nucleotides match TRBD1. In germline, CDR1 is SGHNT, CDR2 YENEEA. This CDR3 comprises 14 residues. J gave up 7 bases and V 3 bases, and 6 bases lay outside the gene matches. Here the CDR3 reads CASSLDRGSGEQYF. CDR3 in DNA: TGTGCCAGCAGCTTGGACAGGGGGTCGGGTGAGCAGTACTTC.